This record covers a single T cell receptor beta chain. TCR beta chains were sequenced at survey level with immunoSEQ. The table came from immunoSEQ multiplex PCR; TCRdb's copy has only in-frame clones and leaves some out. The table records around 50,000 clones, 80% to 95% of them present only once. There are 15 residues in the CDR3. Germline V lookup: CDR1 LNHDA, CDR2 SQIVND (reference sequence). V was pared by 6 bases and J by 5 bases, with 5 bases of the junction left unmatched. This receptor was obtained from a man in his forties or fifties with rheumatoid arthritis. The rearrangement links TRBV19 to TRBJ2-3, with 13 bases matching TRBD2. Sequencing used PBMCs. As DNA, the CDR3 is TGTGCCAGTAGCCTGACTAGCGGGAGGCTAGATACGCAGTATTTT. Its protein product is CASSLTSGRLDTQYF.